This TCR beta chain came from a study of blood T cell repertoires in COVID-19. On the study more broadly: Sources were T cells, B-cell-depleted T cells, or PBMCs; the material itself was cDNA or gDNA.

V was pared by 0 bases and J by 8 bases, with 13 bases of the junction left unmatched. This CDR3 has 17 amino acids. Per germline, CDR1 MGHRA and CDR2 YSYEKL. Repertoires were generated with immunoSEQ multiplex PCR, while TCRdb's copy carries only in-frame clones and drops some. This sample yields some 200,000 clones, of which around 90% are seen a single time; more than 2% belongs to the top ten. Enrollees, about 18 to 89 years old, lived in 25 or so US areas. Recovered participants had two consecutive negative NP/OP PCR tests, healthcare professional clearance, or symptom resolution. This receptor was obtained from a woman in her 30s who had recovered from COVID-19. Sequences were obtained from PBMCs or T cells enriched from blood (not recorded which). The rearrangement links TRBV4-1 to TRBJ1-3, with 7 nucleotides matching TRBD1. The DNA of the CDR3 is TGCGCCAGCAGCCAAGATCTAAGGGGGCGAGGTGGTTACACCATATATTTT. This codes for CASSQDLRGRGGYTIYF.